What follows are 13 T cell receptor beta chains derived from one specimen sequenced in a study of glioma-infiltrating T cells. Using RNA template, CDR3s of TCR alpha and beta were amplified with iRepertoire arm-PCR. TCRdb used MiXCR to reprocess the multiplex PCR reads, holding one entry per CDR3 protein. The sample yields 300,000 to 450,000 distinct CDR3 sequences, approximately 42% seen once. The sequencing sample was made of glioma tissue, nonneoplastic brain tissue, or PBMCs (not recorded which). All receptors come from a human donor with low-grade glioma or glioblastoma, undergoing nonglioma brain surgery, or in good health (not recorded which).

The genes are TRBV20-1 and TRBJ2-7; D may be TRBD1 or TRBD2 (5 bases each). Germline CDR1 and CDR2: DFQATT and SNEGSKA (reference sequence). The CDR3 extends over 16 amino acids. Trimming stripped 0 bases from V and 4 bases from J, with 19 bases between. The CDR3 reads CSARDRGHLYGYEQYF. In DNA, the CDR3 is TGCAGTGCTAGAGACCGGGGCCACCTTTACGGGTACGAGCAGTACTTC.

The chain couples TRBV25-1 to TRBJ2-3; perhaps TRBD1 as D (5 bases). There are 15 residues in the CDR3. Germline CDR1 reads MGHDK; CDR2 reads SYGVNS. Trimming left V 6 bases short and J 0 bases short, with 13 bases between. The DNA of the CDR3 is TGTGCCAGCAGCTTTGGGGCTAGAAGCACAGATACGCAGTATTTT. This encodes CASSFGARSTDTQYF.

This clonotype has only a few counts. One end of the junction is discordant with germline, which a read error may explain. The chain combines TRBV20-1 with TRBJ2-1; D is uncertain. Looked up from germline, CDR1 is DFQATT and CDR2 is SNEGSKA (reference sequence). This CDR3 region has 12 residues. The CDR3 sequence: CSARDLDSREIF. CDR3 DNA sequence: TGCAGTGCTAGAGATCTTGACTCCCGAGAGATCTTC.

The CDR3 nucleotides are TGTGCCAGCAGCCGCCGACAGGGGGCGGTAGCTACGCAGTATTTT. It yields the protein CASSRRQGAVATQYF. The chain recombines TRBV7-2 with TRBJ2-3; 10 nucleotides agree with TRBD1. The CDR3 length is 15 residues. The germline V gene has CDR1 SGHTA and CDR2 FQGNSA. V lost 5 bases to trimming and J lost 8 bases; unmatched junction nucleotides: 10.

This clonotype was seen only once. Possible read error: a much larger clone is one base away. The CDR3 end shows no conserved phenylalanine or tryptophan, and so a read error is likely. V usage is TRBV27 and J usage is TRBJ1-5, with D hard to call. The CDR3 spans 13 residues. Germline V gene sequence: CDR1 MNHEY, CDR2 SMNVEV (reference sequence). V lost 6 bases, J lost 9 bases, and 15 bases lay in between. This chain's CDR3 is CASSQGRFGPQHL. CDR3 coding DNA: TGTGCCAGCAGCCAAGGGAGGTTTGGGCCCCAGCATCTT.

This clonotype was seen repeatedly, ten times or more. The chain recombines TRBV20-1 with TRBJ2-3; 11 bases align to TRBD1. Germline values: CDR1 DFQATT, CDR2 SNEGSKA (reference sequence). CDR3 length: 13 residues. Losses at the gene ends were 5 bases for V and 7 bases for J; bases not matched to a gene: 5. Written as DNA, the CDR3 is TGCAGTGCTGGGGACAGGGGGTCCAATACGCAGTATTTT. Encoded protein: CSAGDRGSNTQYF.

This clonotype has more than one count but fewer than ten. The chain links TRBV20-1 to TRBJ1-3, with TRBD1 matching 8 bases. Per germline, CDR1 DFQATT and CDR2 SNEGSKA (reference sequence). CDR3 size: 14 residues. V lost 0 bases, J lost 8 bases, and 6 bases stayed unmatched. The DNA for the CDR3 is TGCAGTGCTAGAGATAGAACAGGGGGGTACACCATATATTTT. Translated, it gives CSARDRTGGYTIYF.

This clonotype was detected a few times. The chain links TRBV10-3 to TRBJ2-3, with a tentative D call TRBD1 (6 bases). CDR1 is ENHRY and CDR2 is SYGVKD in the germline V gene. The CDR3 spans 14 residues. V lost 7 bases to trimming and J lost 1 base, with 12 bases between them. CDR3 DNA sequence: TGTGCCATCAAGACGACAGGTGGCACAGATACGCAGTATTTT. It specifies CAIKTTGGTDTQYF.

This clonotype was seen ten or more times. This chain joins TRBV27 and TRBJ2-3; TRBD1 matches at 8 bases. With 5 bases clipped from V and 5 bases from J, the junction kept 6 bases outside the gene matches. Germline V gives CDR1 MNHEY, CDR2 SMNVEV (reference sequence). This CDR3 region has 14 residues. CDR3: CASSIRQGRDTQYF. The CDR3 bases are TGTGCCAGCAGTATTCGACAGGGGAGAGATACGCAGTATTTT.

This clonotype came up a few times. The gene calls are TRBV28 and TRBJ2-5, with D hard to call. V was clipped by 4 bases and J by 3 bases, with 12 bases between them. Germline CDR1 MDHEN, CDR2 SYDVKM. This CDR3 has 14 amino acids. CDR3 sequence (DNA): TGTGCCAGCAGTTCCAAATATAGGGAAGAGACCCAGTACTTC. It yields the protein CASSSKYREETQYF. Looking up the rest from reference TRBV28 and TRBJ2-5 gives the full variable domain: DVKVTQSSRYLVKRTGEKVFLECVQDMDHENMFWYRQDPGLGLRLIYFSYDVKMKEKGDIPEGYSVSREKKERFSLILESASTNQTSMYLCASSSKYREETQYFGPGTRLLVL.

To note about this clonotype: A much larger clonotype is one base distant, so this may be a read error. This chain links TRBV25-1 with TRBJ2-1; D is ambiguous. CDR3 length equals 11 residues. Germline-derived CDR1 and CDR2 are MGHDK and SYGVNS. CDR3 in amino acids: CASSAYNVQFF. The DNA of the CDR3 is TGTGCCAGCAGTGCCTACAATGTGCAGTTCTTC.

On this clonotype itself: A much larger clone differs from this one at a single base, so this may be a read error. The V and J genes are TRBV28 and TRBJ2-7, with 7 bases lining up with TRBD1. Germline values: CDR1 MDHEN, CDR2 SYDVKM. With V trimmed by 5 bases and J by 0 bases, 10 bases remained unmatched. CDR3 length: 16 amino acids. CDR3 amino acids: CASSTRTGSLSYEQYF. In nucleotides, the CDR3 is TGTGCCAGCAGTACCCGGACAGGCTCCCTCTCCTACGAGCAGTACTTC.

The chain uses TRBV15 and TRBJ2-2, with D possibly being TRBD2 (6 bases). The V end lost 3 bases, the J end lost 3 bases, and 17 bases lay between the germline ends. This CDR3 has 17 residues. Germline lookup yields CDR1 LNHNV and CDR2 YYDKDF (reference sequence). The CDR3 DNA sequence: TGTGCCACCAGCAGCCAATATCTAGCGATCTACACCGGGGAGCTGTTTTTT. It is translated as CATSSQYLAIYTGELFF.